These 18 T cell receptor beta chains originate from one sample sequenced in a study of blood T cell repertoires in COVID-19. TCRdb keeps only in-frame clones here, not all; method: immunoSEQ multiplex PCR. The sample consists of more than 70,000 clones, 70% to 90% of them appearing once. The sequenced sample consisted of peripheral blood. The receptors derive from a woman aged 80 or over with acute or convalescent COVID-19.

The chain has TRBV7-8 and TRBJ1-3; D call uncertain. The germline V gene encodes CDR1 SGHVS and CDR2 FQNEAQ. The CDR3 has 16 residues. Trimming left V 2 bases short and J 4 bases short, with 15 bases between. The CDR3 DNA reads TGTGCCAGCAGCTTAATCGGGCGGCGAGGGGGAAACACCATATATTTT. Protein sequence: CASSLIGRRGGNTIYF.

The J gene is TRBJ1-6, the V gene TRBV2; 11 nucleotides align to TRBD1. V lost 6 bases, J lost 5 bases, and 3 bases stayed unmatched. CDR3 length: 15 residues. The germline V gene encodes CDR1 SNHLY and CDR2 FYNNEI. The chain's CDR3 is CASRGQGGNNSPLHF. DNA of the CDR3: TGTGCCAGCAGGGGACAGGGGGGCAATAATTCACCCCTCCACTTT.

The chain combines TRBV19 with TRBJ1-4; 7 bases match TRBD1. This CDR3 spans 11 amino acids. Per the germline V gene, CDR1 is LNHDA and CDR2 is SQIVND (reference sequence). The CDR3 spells CAPGGGEKLFF. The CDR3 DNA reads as TGTGCTCCAGGGGGAGGTGAAAAACTGTTTTTT.

The DNA of the CDR3 is TGTGCCAGCAGTTGGCGGGGATCCTATAATTCACCCCTCCACTTT. Encoded protein: CASSWRGSYNSPLHF. The rearrangement joins TRBV28 to TRBJ1-6; D is unresolved. Germline V CDR1 and CDR2: MDHEN, SYDVKM. Deletions cut 4 bases from V and 1 base from J, with 8 bases between. The CDR3 totals 15 residues. Full variable domain (missing parts from reference TRBV28 and TRBJ1-6): DVKVTQSSRYLVKRTGEKVFLECVQDMDHENMFWYRQDPGLGLRLIYFSYDVKMKEKGDIPEGYSVSREKKERFSLILESASTNQTSMYLCASSWRGSYNSPLHFGNGTRLTVT.

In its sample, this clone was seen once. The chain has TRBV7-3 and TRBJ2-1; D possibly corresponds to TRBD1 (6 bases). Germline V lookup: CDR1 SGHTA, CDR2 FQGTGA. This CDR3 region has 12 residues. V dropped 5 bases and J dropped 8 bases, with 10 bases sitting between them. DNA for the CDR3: TGTGCCAGCAGCCAGGGGCTGGATGAGCAGTTCTTC. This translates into CASSQGLDEQFF.

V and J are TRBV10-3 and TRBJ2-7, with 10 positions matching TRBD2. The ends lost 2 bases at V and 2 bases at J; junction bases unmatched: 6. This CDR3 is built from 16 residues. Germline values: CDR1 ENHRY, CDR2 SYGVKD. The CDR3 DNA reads TGTGCCATCAGTGAGCCTAGCGGGGGTCCAACCTACGAGCAGTACTTC. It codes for CAISEPSGGPTYEQYF.

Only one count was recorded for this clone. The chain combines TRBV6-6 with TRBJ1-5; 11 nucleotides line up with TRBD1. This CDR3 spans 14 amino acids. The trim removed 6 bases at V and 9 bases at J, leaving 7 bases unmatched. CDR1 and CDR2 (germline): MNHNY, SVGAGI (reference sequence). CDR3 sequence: CASRDLDRGLPQHF. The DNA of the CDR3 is TGTGCCAGCAGAGATCTGGACAGGGGGCTGCCCCAGCATTTT.

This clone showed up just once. The CDR3 nucleotides read TGTGCCAGCAGCTTCCGGGACAGGAACACTGAAGCTTTCTTT. Protein sequence: CASSFRDRNTEAFF. The gene calls are TRBV5-6 and TRBJ1-1, with 7 bases identical to TRBD1. V shed 2 bases and J 1 base; nucleotides not matched to a gene: 2. The CDR3 has 14 amino acids. Germline V lookup: CDR1 SGHDT, CDR2 YYEEEE.

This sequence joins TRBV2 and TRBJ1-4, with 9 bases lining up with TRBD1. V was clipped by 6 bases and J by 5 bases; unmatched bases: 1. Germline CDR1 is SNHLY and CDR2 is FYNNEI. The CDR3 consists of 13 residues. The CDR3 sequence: CASSGTGNEKLFF. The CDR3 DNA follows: TGTGCCAGCAGCGGGACAGGGAATGAAAAACTGTTTTTT. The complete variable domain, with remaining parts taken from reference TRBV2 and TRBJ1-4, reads EPEVTQTPSHQVTQMGQEVILRCVPISNHLYFYWYRQILGQKVEFLVSFYNNEISEKSEIFDDQFSVERPDGSNFTLKIRSTKLEDSAMYFCASSGTGNEKLFFGSGTQLSVL.

Here the CDR3 DNA reads TGTGCCACCAGTGACGCGCTACAACCGGGGGAGACCCAGTACTTC. Its protein is CATSDALQPGETQYF. This rearrangement joins TRBV24-1 to TRBJ2-5; the D gene is possibly TRBD2 (5 bases). Germline CDR1 reads KGHDR; CDR2 reads SFDVKD. The CDR3 has 15 residues. V was clipped by 4 bases and J by 5 bases, with 16 bases between them.

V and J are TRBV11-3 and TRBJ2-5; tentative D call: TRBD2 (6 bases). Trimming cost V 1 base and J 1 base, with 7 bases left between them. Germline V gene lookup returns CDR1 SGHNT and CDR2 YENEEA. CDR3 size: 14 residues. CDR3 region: CASSLGGLQETQYF. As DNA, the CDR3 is TGTGCCAGCAGCTTAGGGGGACTCCAAGAGACCCAGTACTTC.

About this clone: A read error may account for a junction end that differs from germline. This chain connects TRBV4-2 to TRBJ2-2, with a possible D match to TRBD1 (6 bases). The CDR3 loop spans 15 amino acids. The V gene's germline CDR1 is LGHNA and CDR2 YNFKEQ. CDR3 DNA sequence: TGTGCCAGCAGCCAAAATACAGGGAACCCCGGGGAGCTGTTTTTT. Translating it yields CASSQNTGNPGELFF.

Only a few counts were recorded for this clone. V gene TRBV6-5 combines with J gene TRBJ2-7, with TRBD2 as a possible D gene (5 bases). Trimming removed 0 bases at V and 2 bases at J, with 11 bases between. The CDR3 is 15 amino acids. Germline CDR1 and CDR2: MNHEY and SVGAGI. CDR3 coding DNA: TGTGCCAGCAGTTACTCGAGCGGACGTCCCTACGAGCAGTACTTC. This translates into CASSYSSGRPYEQYF.

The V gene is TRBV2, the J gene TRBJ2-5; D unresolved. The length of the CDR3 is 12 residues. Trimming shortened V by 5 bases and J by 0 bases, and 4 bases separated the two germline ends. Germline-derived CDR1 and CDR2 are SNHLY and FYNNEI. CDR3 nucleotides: TGTGCCAGCAGTCCCTACCAAGAGACCCAGTACTTC. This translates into CASSPYQETQYF. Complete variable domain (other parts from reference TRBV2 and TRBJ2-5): EPEVTQTPSHQVTQMGQEVILRCVPISNHLYFYWYRQILGQKVEFLVSFYNNEISEKSEIFDDQFSVERPDGSNFTLKIRSTKLEDSAMYFCASSPYQETQYFGPGTRLLVL.

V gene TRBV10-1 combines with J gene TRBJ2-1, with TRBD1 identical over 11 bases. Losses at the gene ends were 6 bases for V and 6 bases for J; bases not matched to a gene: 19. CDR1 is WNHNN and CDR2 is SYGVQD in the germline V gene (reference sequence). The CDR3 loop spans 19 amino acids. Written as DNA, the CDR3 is TGCGCCAGCAGCGAAGACGTCCCGGGACAGGGGGTGACGGGCAATGAGCAGTTCTTC. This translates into CASSEDVPGQGVTGNEQFF.

The CDR3 loop reads CASRSLLAGGLETQYF. The CDR3 region has the DNA TGTGCCAGCAGATCCTTACTAGCGGGGGGGCTGGAGACCCAGTACTTC. The chain is built from TRBV5-6 and TRBJ2-5; the match to TRBD2 covers 13 bases. Losses at the gene ends were 5 bases for V and 5 bases for J; bases not matched to a gene: 9. CDR3 length: 16 residues. CDR1 and CDR2 (germline): SGHDT, YYEEEE.

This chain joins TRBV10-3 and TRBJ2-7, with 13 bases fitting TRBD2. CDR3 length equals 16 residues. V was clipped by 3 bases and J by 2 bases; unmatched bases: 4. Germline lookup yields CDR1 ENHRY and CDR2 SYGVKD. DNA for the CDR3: TGTGCCATCAGTGAAGGGACTAGCGGGGCTCCCTACGAGCAGTACTTC. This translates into CAISEGTSGAPYEQYF.

The CDR3 is CASSLGQLYEQYF. In DNA, the CDR3 is TGTGCCAGCAGTTTAGGACAGCTCTACGAGCAGTACTTC. The chain couples TRBV12-3 or TRBV12-4 to TRBJ2-7; D possibly corresponds to TRBD1 (5 bases). V lost 1 base and J lost 3, with 7 bases in between. The CDR3 sequence is 13 residues long.